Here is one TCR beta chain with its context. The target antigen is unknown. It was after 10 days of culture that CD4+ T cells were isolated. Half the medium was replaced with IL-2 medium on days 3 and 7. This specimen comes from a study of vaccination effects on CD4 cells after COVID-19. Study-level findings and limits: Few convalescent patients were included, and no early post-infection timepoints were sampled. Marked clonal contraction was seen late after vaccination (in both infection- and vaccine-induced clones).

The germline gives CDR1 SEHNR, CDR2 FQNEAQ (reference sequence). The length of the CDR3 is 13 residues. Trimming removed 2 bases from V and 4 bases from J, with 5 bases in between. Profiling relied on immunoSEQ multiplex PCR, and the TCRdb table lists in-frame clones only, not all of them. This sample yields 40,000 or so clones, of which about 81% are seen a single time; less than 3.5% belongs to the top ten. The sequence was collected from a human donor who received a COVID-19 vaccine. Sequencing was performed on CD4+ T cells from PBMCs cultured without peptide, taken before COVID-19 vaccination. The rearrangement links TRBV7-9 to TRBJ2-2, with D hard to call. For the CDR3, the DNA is TGTGCCAGCAGCTTAAGTGGCACCGGGGAGCTGTTTTTT. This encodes CASSLSGTGELFF.